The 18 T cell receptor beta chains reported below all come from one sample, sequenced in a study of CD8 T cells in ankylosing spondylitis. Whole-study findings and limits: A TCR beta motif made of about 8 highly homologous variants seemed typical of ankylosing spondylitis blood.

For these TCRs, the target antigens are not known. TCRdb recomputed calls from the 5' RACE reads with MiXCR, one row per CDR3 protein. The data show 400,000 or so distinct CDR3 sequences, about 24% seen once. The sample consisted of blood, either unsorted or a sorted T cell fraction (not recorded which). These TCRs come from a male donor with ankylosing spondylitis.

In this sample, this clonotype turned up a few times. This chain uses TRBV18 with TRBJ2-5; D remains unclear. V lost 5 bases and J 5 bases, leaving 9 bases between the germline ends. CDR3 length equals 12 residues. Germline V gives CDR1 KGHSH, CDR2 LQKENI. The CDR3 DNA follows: TGTGCCAGCTCATCAGGTCGGGAGACCCAGTACTTC. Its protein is CASSSGRETQYF.

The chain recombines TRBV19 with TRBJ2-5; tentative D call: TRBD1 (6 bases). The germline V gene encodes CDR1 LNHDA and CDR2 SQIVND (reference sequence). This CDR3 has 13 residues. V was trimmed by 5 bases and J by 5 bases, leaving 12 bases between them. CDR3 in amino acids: CASSGHRDETQYF. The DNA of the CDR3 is TGTGCCAGTAGTGGACACAGGGATGAGACCCAGTACTTC.

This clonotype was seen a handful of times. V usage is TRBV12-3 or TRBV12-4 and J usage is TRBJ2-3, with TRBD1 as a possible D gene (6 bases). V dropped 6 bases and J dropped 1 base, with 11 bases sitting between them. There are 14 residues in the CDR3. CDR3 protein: CASRHRARTDTQYF. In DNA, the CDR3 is TGTGCCAGCAGACACAGGGCCCGCACAGATACGCAGTATTTT.

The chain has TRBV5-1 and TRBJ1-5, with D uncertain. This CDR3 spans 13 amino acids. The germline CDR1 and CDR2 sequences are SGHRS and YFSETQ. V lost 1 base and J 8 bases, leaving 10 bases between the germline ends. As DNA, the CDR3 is TGCGCCAGCAGCTTGTCGTTTGCCGAGCCCCAGCATTTT. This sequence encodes CASSLSFAEPQHF.

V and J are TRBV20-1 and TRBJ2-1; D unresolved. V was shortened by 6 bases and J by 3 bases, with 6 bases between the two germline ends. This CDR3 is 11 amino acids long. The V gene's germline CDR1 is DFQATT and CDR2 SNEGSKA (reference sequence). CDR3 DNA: TGCAGTGCCTTACTCTACAATGAGCAGTTCTTC. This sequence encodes CSALLYNEQFF.

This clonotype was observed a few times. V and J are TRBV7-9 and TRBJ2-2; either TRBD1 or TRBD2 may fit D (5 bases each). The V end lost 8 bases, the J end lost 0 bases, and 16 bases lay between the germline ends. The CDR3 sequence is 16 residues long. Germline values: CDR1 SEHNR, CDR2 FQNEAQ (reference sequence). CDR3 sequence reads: CASPQQVGTNTGELFF. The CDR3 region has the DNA TGTGCCAGCCCTCAACAGGTCGGGACGAACACCGGGGAGCTGTTTTTT.

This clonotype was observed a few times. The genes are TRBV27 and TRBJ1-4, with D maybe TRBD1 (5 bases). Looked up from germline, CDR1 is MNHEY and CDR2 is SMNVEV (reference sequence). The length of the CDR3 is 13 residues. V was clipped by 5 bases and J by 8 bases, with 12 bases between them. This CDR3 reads CASSKGFLEKLFF. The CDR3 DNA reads TGTGCCAGCAGTAAGGGGTTTCTGGAAAAACTGTTTTTT.

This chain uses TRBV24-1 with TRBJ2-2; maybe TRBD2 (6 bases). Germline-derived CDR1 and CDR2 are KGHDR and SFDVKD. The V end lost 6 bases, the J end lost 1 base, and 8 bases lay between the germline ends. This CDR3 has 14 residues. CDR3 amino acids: CATSSGLNTGELFF. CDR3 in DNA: TGTGCCACCAGTAGCGGGCTGAACACCGGGGAGCTGTTTTTT.

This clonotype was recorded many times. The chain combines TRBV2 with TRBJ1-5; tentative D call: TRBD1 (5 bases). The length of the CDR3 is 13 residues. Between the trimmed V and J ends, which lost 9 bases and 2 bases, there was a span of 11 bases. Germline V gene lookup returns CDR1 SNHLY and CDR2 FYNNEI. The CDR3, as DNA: TGTGCCAGTAAAGGGACCGGCAATCAGCCCCAGCATTTT. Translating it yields CASKGTGNQPQHF.

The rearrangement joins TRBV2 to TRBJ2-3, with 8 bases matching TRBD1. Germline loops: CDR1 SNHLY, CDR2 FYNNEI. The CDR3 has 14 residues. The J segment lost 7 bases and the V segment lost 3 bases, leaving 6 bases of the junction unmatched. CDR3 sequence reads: CASSDGQGANTQYF. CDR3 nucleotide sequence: TGTGCCAGCAGTGATGGGCAGGGGGCGAATACGCAGTATTTT.

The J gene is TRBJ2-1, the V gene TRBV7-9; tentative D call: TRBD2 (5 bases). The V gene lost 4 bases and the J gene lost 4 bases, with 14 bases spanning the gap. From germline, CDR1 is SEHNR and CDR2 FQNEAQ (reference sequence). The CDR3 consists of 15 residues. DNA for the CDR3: TGTGCCAGCAGCTCCGCTTCCGCGGGTTACAATGAGCAGTTCTTC. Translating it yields CASSSASAGYNEQFF.

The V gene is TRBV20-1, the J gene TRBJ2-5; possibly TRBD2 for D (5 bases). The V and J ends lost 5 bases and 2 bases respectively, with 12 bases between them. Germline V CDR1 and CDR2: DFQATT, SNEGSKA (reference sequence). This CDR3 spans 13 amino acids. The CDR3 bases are TGCAGTGCTCACGGGAATCCGCAAGAGACCCAGTACTTC. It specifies CSAHGNPQETQYF.

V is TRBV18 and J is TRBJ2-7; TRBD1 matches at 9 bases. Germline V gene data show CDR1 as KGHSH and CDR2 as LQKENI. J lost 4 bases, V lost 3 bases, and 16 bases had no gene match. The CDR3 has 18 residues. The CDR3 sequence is CASSPTGFPTGGPYEQYF. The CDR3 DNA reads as TGTGCCAGCTCACCTACCGGGTTTCCGACAGGGGGGCCTTACGAGCAGTACTTC.

The CDR3 DNA sequence: TGTGCCAGCAGCTTAGAGGCCAGCAGAGCTTTCTTT. Residues: CASSLEASRAFF. The gene calls are TRBV7-9 and TRBJ1-1, with no clear D. The CDR3 runs 12 residues. CDR1 is SEHNR and CDR2 is FQNEAQ in the germline V gene (reference sequence). Trimming took 1 base from V and 10 from J, leaving 10 bases between them.

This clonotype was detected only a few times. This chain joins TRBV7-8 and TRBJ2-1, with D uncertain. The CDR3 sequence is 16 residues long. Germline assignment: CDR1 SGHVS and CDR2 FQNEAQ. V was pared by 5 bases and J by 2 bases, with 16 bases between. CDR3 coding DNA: TGTGCCAGCAGCCTAGAACCTCAGCGCACCTACAATGAGCAGTTCTTC. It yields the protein CASSLEPQRTYNEQFF.

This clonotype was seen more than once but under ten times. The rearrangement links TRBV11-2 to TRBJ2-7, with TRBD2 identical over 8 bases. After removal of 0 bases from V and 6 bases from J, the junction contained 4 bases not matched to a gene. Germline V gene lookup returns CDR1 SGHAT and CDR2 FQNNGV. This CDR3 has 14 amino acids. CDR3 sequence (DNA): TGTGCCAGCAGCTTAGATCGGGGGGGAGGCGAGCAGTACTTC. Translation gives CASSLDRGGGEQYF. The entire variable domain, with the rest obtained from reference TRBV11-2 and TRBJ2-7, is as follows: EAGVAQSPRYKIIEKRQSVAFWCNPISGHATLYWYQQILGQGPKLLIQFQNNGVVDDSQLPKDRFSAERLKGVDSTLKIQPAKLEDSAVYLCASSLDRGGGEQYFGPGTRLTVT.

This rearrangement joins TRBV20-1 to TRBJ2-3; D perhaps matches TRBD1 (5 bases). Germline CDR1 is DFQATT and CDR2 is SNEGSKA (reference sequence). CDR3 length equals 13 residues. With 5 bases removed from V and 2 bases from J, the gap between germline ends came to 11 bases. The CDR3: CSAPTDFTDTQYF. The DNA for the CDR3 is TGCAGTGCTCCGACAGACTTCACAGATACGCAGTATTTT.

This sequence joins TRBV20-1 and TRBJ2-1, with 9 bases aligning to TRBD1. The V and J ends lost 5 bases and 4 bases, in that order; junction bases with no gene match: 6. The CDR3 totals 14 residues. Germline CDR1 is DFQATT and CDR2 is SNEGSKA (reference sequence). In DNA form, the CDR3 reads TGCAGTGCTGCTACAGGGGGCGCATACAATGAGCAGTTCTTC. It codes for CSAATGGAYNEQFF.